This T cell receptor beta chain was retrieved from a study of blood T cells in healthy people across ages. Trimming took off 6 bases at V and 0 bases at J, with 24 bases between the two ends. CDR1 and CDR2 from the germline V gene are SNHLY and FYNNEI. This CDR3 spans 19 amino acids. A J-beta primer mix and a sample-barcoded 5' primer were used in a second PCR of about 7 to 12 cycles. Via MiXCR, TCRdb re-called the 5' RACE reads, giving one row per CDR3 protein. This table has over 950,000 distinct CDR3 sequences, more than 30% appearing once. V usage is TRBV2 and J usage is TRBJ1-5, with D possibly TRBD1 on 5 matching bases. The sample was blood. The clonotype was recovered from a man in his late teens or twenties in good health. This chain's CDR3 is CASRASRGSLEYSNQPQHF. In DNA, the CDR3 is TGTGCCAGCAGGGCTTCGCGGGGCAGCCTAGAATATAGCAATCAGCCCCAGCATTTT.